The 30 T cell receptor beta chains below all came from one sample that was sequenced in a study of cytomegalovirus exposure and HLA in healthy donors. The PCR employed 60 Vbeta primers together with 13 Jbeta primers. Here immunoSEQ multiplex PCR was the method, and the copy in TCRdb shows in-frame clones only, minus some. The profile shows 100,000 to 120,000 clones, about 80% of them singletons. The specimen was PBMCs. Receptor source: an older woman in good health and CMV-seropositive.

This clone was counted a few times. The chain combines TRBV5-1 with TRBJ2-4; 13 bases are shared with TRBD2. The CDR3 is 19 amino acids. The germline V gene has CDR1 SGHRS and CDR2 YFSETQ. V lost 4 bases to trimming and J lost 0 bases; unmatched junction nucleotides: 10. The CDR3 region is CASSQGLAGVDLAKNIQYF. The CDR3 bases are TGCGCCAGCAGCCAAGGACTAGCGGGAGTGGATCTAGCCAAAAACATTCAGTACTTC.

J is TRBJ2-7 and V is TRBV15; D may be TRBD2 (6 bases). V lost 4 bases and J 7 bases, leaving 14 bases between the germline ends. The CDR3 contains 13 residues. Germline V gene data show CDR1 as LNHNV and CDR2 as YYDKDF (reference sequence). DNA of the CDR3: TGTGCCACCAGCAACCGGGACTTTGAGGAGCAGTACTTC. It encodes CATSNRDFEEQYF.

The rearrangement joins TRBV6-6 to TRBJ2-7; D is unclear. This CDR3 contains 13 residues. V was trimmed by 2 bases and J by 7 bases, leaving 12 bases between them. The germline V gene encodes CDR1 MNHNY and CDR2 SVGAGI (reference sequence). In nucleotides, the CDR3 is TGTGCCAGCAGTTACATGGCCAATCAAGAGCAGTACTTC. It specifies CASSYMANQEQYF.

This sequence joins TRBV9 and TRBJ2-1; D is uncertain. CDR3 length equals 15 residues. Germline V lookup: CDR1 SGDLS, CDR2 YYNGEE. V was cut by 2 bases and J by 5 bases, with 14 bases left in between. The CDR3 bases are TGTGCCAGCAGCGTGGGCCGCTCGCCCAACAATGAGCAGTTCTTC. Protein product: CASSVGRSPNNEQFF.

The rearrangement links TRBV19 to TRBJ1-2; perhaps TRBD1 as D (6 bases). Trimming stripped 6 bases from V and 5 bases from J, with 19 bases between. The germline V gene has CDR1 LNHDA and CDR2 SQIVND (reference sequence). CDR3 length: 15 residues. The CDR3 bases are TGTGCCAGTAGCTCCGACAGGTCCGTTTCGTATGGCTACACCTTC. The encoded protein is CASSSDRSVSYGYTF.

The rearrangement joins TRBV29-1 to TRBJ2-3; D is uncertain. The CDR3 extends over 13 amino acids. V was cut by 4 bases and J by 2 bases, with 10 bases left in between. CDR1 and CDR2 (germline): SQVTM, ANQGSEA. CDR3 in DNA: TGCAGCGTTGTGGCGGCAACCACAGATACGCAGTATTTT. The encoded protein is CSVVAATTDTQYF.

This chain links TRBV18 with TRBJ2-7, with 13 bases lining up with TRBD2. This CDR3 has 15 residues. Trimming cost V 0 bases and J 5 bases; bases outside gene matches: 1. The germline gives CDR1 KGHSH, CDR2 LQKENI. The CDR3 protein is CASSPPGTSGNEQYF. CDR3 DNA sequence: TGTGCCAGCTCACCACCGGGGACTAGCGGGAACGAGCAGTACTTC.

The V gene is TRBV7-3, the J gene TRBJ1-2; 9 bases align to TRBD1. The CDR3 spans 13 residues. Germline lookup yields CDR1 SGHTA and CDR2 FQGTGA. V was clipped by 8 bases and J by 4 bases; unmatched bases: 5. The CDR3 is CASSGGQGYGYTF. DNA of the CDR3: TGTGCCAGCTCCGGGGGACAGGGCTATGGCTACACCTTC.

This clone has a single count. This chain uses TRBV6-1 with TRBJ2-4; 10 bases match TRBD1. V was clipped by 8 bases and J by 4 bases; unmatched bases: 5. The germline gives CDR1 MNHNS, CDR2 SASEGT. The CDR3 has 14 amino acids. CDR3 in DNA: TGTGCCAGCGAACCGGGACAGGGGAAAAACATTCAGTACTTC. Protein: CASEPGQGKNIQYF.

This clone was found once. The chain carries TRBV9 and TRBJ2-1, with unresolved D. The CDR3 extends over 12 amino acids. CDR1 is SGDLS and CDR2 is YYNGEE in the germline V gene. With 1 base removed from V and 5 bases from J, the gap between germline ends came to 4 bases. The CDR3 coding sequence is TGTGCCAGCAGCGTACTTAACAATGAGCAGTTCTTC. Translation: CASSVLNNEQFF.

The rearrangement joins TRBV7-3 to TRBJ1-2; weak D call: TRBD1 (6 bases). CDR1 and CDR2 from the germline V gene are SGHTA and FQGTGA. Trimming shortened V by 0 bases and J by 5 bases, and 37 bases separated the two germline ends. The CDR3 sequence is 23 residues long. CDR3 DNA sequence: TGTGCCAGCAGCTTAACTTCAACCGGGACACTAGGTTTGGCTGGTTTACCCGGGTATGGCTACACCTTC. Translating it yields CASSLTSTGTLGLAGLPGYGYTF.

This rearrangement joins TRBV2 to TRBJ1-6; TRBD1 matches 8 bases. Trimming cost V 5 bases and J 8 bases; bases outside gene matches: 11. The CDR3 loop spans 16 amino acids. The V gene's germline CDR1 is SNHLY and CDR2 FYNNEI. The CDR3 loop reads CASSLGTGARDSPLHF. The CDR3 DNA follows: TGTGCCAGCAGTTTAGGGACAGGCGCCAGGGATTCACCCCTCCACTTT. Filled out from reference TRBV2 and TRBJ1-6, the complete variable domain reads EPEVTQTPSHQVTQMGQEVILRCVPISNHLYFYWYRQILGQKVEFLVSFYNNEISEKSEIFDDQFSVERPDGSNFTLKIRSTKLEDSAMYFCASSLGTGARDSPLHFGNGTRLTVT.

V and J are TRBV27 and TRBJ1-5; perhaps TRBD1 as D (6 bases). The ends were cut back, 0 bases at V and 5 bases at J, with 11 bases in the middle. The germline V gene encodes CDR1 MNHEY and CDR2 SMNVEV (reference sequence). The CDR3 length is 15 residues. Here the CDR3 DNA reads TGTGCCAGCAGTTTATCAACTGGGGGCCATCAGCCCCAGCATTTT. Protein product: CASSLSTGGHQPQHF.

The rearrangement links TRBV6-1 to TRBJ1-4; D gene uncertain. CDR1 is MNHNS, CDR2 SASEGT, per germline. This CDR3 is built from 12 residues. V lost 5 bases to trimming and J lost 7 bases, with 8 bases between them. The CDR3: CASSRLGEKLFF. CDR3 nucleotide sequence: TGTGCCAGCAGTAGACTAGGTGAAAAACTGTTTTTT.

A few counts support this clone. The chain has TRBV7-9 and TRBJ1-2; D may be TRBD1 (5 bases). The CDR3 contains 15 residues. The V gene lost 2 bases and the J gene lost 3 bases, with 13 bases spanning the gap. Germline V gene sequence: CDR1 SEHNR, CDR2 FQNEAQ (reference sequence). In DNA, the CDR3 is TGTGCCAGCAGCTTATTCCAGGGCGGGGACTATGGCTACACCTTC. Its protein product is CASSLFQGGDYGYTF.

The chain uses TRBV10-1 and TRBJ2-5; D is perhaps TRBD1 (6 bases). Near its end, the DNA agrees better with TRBJ2-7, so the J call may be wrong. CDR3 length equals 13 residues. The germline V gene encodes CDR1 WNHNN and CDR2 SYGVQD (reference sequence). The CDR3 protein is CASSRGGFYEQYF. In DNA, the CDR3 is TGCGCCAGCAGCCGAGGGGGTTTCTACGAGCAGTACTTC.

The chain joins TRBV6-6 to TRBJ2-1; tentative D call: TRBD2 (5 bases). The V gene lost 8 bases and the J gene lost 7 bases, with 15 bases spanning the gap. Germline V gives CDR1 MNHNY, CDR2 SVGAGI (reference sequence). The CDR3 is 13 residues long. CDR3 sequence (DNA): TGTGCCAGCCGGGATAGTCCTTGGAATGAGCAGTTCTTC. Translation: CASRDSPWNEQFF.

This clone was recorded a few times. A junction boundary mismatches the germline segment, possibly from a read error. CDR3 bases: TGTTCCAGCAGCTTAGTTACAGGTTACGAGCAGTACTTC. Translation gives CSSSLVTGYEQYF. This chain uses TRBV7-9 with TRBJ2-7, with D perhaps TRBD1 (5 bases). Germline V lookup: CDR1 SEHNR, CDR2 FQNEAQ (reference sequence). The CDR3 is 13 amino acids. The full variable domain, rest sourced from reference TRBV7-9 and TRBJ2-7, is DTGVSQNPRHKITKRGQNVTFRCDPISEHNRLYWYRQTLGQGPEFLTYFQNEAQLEKSRLLSDRFSAERPKGSFSTLEIQRTEQGDSAMYLCSSSLVTGYEQYFGPGTRLTVT.

The chain uses TRBV29-1 and TRBJ1-4; unclear D gene. The ends were cut back, 6 bases at V and 8 bases at J, with 13 bases in the middle. Germline CDR1 is SQVTM and CDR2 is ANQGSEA. The CDR3 is 12 residues long. CDR3 sequence reads: CSVAHTTEKLFF. The DNA for the CDR3 is TGCAGCGTCGCGCATACCACGGAAAAACTGTTTTTT.

The genes are TRBV11-2 and TRBJ2-5; 8 nucleotides line up with TRBD2. V trimming: 5 bases; J trimming: 2 bases; junction bases outside the gene matches: 10. From germline, CDR1 is SGHAT and CDR2 FQNNGV. The CDR3 extends over 16 amino acids. CDR3 amino acids: CASSPRGASGQETQYF. CDR3 nucleotides: TGTGCCAGCAGCCCAAGGGGAGCTAGCGGGCAAGAGACCCAGTACTTC.

This CDR3 reads CASSTQTSASTDTQYF. The CDR3 DNA follows: TGTGCCAGCAGCACACAAACTAGCGCCAGCACAGATACGCAGTATTTT. This sequence joins TRBV5-4 and TRBJ2-3; 7 bases match TRBD2. J lost 0 bases, V lost 4 bases, and 8 bases had no gene match. This CDR3 is 16 amino acids long. The germline gives CDR1 SGHNT, CDR2 YYREEE (reference sequence).

The gene calls are TRBV7-3 and TRBJ2-2, with D unresolved. The CDR3 is 14 residues long. The germline gives CDR1 SGHTA, CDR2 FQGTGA. The V end was cut by 4 bases, the J end by 4 bases, with 10 bases between. The CDR3 protein is CASSSSRVTGELFF. The DNA of the CDR3 is TGTGCCAGCAGCTCCTCCCGGGTCACCGGGGAGCTGTTTTTT. Based on the CDR3 plus reference TRBV7-3 and TRBJ2-2, the full variable domain is GAGVSQTPSNKVTEKGKYVELRCDPISGHTALYWYRQSLGQGPEFLIYFQGTGAADDSGLPNDRFFAVRPEGSVSTLKIQRTERGDSAVYLCASSSSRVTGELFFGEGSRLTVL.

This clone was counted a few times. The V call is TRBV4-1, the J call TRBJ1-1; D is unclear. V was shortened by 4 bases and J by 1 base, with 7 bases between the two germline ends. Germline CDR1 reads MGHRA; CDR2 reads YSYEKL. The CDR3 is 13 residues long. The CDR3 nucleotides are TGCGCCAGCAGCCTGGCGGGGAACACTGAAGCTTTCTTT. Amino acid sequence: CASSLAGNTEAFF.

V usage is TRBV7-9 and J usage is TRBJ1-2; tentatively, D is TRBD1 (6 bases). Germline lookup yields CDR1 SEHNR and CDR2 FQNEAQ (reference sequence). V was clipped by 4 bases and J by 6 bases, with 9 bases between them. The CDR3 sequence is 12 residues long. The DNA for the CDR3 is TGTGCCAGCAGCTACGACAGGAATGGCTACACCTTC. Residues: CASSYDRNGYTF.

The chain's CDR3 is CSVQMNTEAFF. CDR3 nucleotides: TGCAGCGTTCAGATGAACACTGAAGCTTTCTTT. The V gene is TRBV29-1, the J gene TRBJ1-1; D is unclear. Trimming took 5 bases from V and 0 from J, leaving 4 bases between them. The CDR3 totals 11 residues. The V gene's germline CDR1 is SQVTM and CDR2 ANQGSEA.

This chain uses TRBV18 with TRBJ1-4; D possibly corresponds to TRBD1 (5 bases). The V end was cut by 4 bases, the J end by 5 bases, with 20 bases between. CDR3 size: 17 residues. CDR1 KGHSH and CDR2 LQKENI come from the germline V gene. CDR3 bases: TGTGCCAGCTCACAGGCAGGAACAGGCGCGGGAAATGAAAAACTGTTTTTT. Protein sequence: CASSQAGTGAGNEKLFF.

This chain joins TRBV7-3 and TRBJ2-7; 8 bases fit TRBD2. Germline V CDR1 and CDR2: SGHTA, FQGTGA. The junction had 9 bases not matched to a gene; V was cut back by 1 base and J by 7 bases. The CDR3 spans 15 residues. CDR3 region: CASSLNLAGRWEQYF. Here the CDR3 DNA reads TGTGCCAGCAGCTTAAATTTAGCGGGAAGGTGGGAGCAGTACTTC.

For the CDR3, the DNA is TGCGCCAGCAGCTTACGGAGCGGGAGTGATACGCAGTATTTT. This codes for CASSLRSGSDTQYF. The chain has TRBV5-1 and TRBJ2-3; the match to TRBD2 covers 8 bases. The CDR3 runs 14 residues. Per germline, CDR1 SGHRS and CDR2 YFSETQ. V lost 2 bases to trimming and J lost 6 bases; unmatched junction nucleotides: 5.

The rearrangement joins TRBV21-1 to TRBJ2-3; TRBD1 was called by the table and not checked on the DNA. TRBV21-1 is described as a pseudogene. The CDR3 consists of 18 residues. The CDR3, as DNA: TGTGCCAGCAGCCCAGAGGGACAGGGGAGATGGGACACAGATACGCAGTATTTT. Translating gives CASSPEGQGRWDTDTQYF.

The chain has TRBV19 and TRBJ2-7; 12 nucleotides agree with TRBD2. Trimming removed 4 bases from V and 5 bases from J; junction bases left unmatched: 9. The CDR3 covers 16 residues. Germline CDR1 is LNHDA and CDR2 is SQIVND (reference sequence). The CDR3 DNA reads TGTGCCAGTAGTAGGGCCGGGACTAGCGGGTCCAACGAGCAGTACTTC. Translation: CASSRAGTSGSNEQYF.